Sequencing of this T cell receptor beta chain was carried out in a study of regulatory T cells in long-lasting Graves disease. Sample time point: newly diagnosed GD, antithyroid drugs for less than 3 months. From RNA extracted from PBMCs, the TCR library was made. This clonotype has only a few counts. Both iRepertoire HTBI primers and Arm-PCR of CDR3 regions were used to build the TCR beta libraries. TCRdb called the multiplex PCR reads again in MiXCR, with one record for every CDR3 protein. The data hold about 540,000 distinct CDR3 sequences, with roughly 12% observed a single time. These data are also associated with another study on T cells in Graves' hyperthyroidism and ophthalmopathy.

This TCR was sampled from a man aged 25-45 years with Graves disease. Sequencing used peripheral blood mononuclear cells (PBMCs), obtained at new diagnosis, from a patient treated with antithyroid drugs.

The CDR3 loop reads CASSLFQPTDTQYF. CDR3 nucleotides: TGTGCCAGCAGTTTATTCCAGCCCACAGATACGCAGTATTTT. The chain employs TRBV27 and TRBJ2-3; D gene unclear. Per the germline V gene, CDR1 is MNHEY and CDR2 is SMNVEV (reference sequence). There are 14 residues in the CDR3. Trimming shortened V by 1 base and J by 2 bases, and 7 bases separated the two germline ends.